The clone carrying this T cell receptor beta chain was recorded a few times. This entry is derived from a study of chemoradiotherapy in HPV16-positive cancers. As for the study in general: Candidate HPV-specific clones and shared TCR motifs came from a couple of HPV16-positive patients.

The protocol was immunoSEQ multiplex PCR, while the TCRdb copy is restricted to in-frame clones and leaves out a portion. The sample records more than 30,000 clones, 80% to 90% being singletons. CDR3 length: 17 residues. J lost 9 bases, V lost 3 bases, and 14 bases had no gene match. The germline gives CDR1 SGHRS, CDR2 YFSETQ. Here the sequenced sample was blood, taken from a patient who underwent chemoradiotherapy. The sequence derives from a human donor with HPV-associated anogenital cancer. The chain carries TRBV5-1 and TRBJ2-1; 11 nucleotides align to TRBD2. The CDR3 loop is CASSSGLGTSGGGEQFF. CDR3 in DNA: TGCGCCAGCAGCTCGGGACTGGGGACTAGCGGCGGGGGTGAGCAGTTCTTC.